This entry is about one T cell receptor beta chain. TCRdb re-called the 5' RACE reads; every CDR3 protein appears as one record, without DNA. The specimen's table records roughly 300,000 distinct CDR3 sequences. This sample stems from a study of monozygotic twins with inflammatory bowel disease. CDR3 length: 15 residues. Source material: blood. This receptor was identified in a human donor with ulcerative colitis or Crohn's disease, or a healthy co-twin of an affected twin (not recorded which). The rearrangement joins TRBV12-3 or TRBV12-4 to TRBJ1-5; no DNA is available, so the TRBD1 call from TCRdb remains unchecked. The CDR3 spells CASSIQGVRNQPQHF.